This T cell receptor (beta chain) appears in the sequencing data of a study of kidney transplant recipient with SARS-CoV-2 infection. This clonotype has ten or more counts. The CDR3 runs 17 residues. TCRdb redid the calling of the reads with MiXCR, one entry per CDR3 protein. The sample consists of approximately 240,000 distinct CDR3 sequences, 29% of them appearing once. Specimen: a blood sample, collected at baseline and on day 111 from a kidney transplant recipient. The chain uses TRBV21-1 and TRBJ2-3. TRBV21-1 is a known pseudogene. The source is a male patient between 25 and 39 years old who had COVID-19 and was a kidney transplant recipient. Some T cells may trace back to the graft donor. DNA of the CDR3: TGTGCCAGCAGGCAAACTTTAGCTACAGTCATGCAAGATACGCAGTATTTT. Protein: CASRQTLATVMQDTQYF.